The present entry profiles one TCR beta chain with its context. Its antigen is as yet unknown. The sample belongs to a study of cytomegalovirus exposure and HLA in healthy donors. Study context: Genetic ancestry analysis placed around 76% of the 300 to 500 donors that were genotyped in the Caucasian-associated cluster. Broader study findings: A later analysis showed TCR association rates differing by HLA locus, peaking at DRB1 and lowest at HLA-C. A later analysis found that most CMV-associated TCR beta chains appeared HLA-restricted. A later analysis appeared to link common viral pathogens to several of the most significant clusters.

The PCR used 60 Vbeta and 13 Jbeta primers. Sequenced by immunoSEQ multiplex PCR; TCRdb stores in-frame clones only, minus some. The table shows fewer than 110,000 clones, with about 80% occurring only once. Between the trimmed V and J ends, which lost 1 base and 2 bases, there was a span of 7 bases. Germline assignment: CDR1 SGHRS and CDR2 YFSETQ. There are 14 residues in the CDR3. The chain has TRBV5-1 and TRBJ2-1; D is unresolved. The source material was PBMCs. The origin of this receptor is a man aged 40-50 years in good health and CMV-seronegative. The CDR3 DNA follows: TGCGCCAGCAGCTTGAACGCAGCCTACAATGAGCAGTTCTTC. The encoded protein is CASSLNAAYNEQFF.